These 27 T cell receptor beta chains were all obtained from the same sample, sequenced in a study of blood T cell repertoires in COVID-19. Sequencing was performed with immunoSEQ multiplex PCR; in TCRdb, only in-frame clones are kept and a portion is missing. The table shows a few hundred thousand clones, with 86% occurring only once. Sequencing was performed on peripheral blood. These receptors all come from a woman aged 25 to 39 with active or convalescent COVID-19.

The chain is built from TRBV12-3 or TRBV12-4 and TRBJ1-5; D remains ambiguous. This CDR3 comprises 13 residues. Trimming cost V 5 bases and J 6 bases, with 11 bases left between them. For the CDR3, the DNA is TGTGCCAGCAGTCTCCATACTGCTCAGCCCCAGCATTTT. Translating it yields CASSLHTAQPQHF.

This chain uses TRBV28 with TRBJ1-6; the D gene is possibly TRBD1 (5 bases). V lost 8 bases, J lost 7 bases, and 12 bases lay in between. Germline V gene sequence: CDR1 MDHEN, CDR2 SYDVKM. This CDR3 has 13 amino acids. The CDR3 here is CASSGAGNSPLHF. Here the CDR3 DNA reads TGTGCCAGCTCAGGTGCAGGGAATTCACCCCTCCACTTT.

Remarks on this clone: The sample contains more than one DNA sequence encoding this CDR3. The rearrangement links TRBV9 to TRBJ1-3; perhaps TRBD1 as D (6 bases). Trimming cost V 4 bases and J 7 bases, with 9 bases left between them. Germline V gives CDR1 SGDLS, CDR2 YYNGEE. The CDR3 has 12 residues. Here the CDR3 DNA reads TGTGCCAGCAGCCCTAGGGGGAACACCATATATTTT. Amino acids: CASSPRGNTIYF.

The CDR3 reads CASSDGWGVTSTDTQYF. CDR3 nucleotides: TGTGCCAGCAGTGATGGGTGGGGGGTAACTAGCACAGATACGCAGTATTTT. The rearrangement uses TRBV6-1 and TRBJ2-3, with TRBD2 as a possible D gene (6 bases). The CDR3 loop spans 17 amino acids. V shed 3 bases and J shed 0 bases, with 16 bases lying between them. Germline V CDR1 and CDR2: MNHNS, SASEGT.

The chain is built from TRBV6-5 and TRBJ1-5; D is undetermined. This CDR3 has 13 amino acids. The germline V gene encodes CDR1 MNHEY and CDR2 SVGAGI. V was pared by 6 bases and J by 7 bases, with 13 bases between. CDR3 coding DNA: TGTGCCAGCAGGGCCCGGGATACACAGCCCCAGCATTTT. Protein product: CASRARDTQPQHF.

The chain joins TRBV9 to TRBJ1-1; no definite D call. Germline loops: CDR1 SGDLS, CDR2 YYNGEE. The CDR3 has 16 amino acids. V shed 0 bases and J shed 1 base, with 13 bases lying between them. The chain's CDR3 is CASSVGAGTTNTEAFF. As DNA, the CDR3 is TGTGCCAGCAGCGTAGGTGCAGGTACAACGAACACTGAAGCTTTCTTT.

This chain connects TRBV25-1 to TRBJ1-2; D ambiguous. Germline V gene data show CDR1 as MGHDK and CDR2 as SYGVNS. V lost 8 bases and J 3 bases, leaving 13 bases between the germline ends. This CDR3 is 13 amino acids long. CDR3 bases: TGTGCCAGCTCCCCCCCCGGGGACTATGGCTACACCTTC. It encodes CASSPPGDYGYTF.

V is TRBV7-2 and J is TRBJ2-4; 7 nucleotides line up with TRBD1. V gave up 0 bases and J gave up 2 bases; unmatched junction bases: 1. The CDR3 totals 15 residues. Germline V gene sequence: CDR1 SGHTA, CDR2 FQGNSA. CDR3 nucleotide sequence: TGTGCCAGCAGCTTAGCGACAGGGTCCAAAAACATTCAGTACTTC. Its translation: CASSLATGSKNIQYF.

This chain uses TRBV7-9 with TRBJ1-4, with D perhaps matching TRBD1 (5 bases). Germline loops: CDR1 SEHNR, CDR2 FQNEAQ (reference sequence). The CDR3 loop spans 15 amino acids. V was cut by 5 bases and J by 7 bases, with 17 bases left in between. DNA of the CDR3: TGTGCCAGCAGCCCTACTTGGGGGGTCAGTGAAAAACTGTTTTTT. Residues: CASSPTWGVSEKLFF.

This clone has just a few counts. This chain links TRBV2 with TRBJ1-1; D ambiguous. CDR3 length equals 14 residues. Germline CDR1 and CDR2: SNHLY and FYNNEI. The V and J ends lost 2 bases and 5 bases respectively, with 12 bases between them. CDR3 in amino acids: CASSENGGLTEAFF. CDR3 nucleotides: TGTGCCAGCAGTGAAAACGGAGGGCTTACTGAAGCTTTCTTT.

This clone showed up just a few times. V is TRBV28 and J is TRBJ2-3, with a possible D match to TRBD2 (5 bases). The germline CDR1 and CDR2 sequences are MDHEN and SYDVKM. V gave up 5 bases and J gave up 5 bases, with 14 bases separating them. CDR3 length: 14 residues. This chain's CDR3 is CASSPPVGRDTQYF. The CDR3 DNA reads TGTGCCAGCAGTCCACCCGTAGGGAGAGATACGCAGTATTTT.

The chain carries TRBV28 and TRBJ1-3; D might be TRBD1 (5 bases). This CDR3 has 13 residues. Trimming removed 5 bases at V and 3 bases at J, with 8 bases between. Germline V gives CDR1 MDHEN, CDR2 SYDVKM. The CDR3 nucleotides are TGTGCCAGCAGTAGGGGTTTTGGAAACACCATATATTTT. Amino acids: CASSRGFGNTIYF.

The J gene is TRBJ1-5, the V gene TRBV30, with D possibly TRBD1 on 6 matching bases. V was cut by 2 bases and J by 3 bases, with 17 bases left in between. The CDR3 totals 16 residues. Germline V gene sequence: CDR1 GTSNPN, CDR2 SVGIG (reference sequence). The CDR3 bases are TGTGCCTGGAGTCGAGGGGGGGCAAGGTTCAATCAGCCCCAGCATTTT. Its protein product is CAWSRGGARFNQPQHF.

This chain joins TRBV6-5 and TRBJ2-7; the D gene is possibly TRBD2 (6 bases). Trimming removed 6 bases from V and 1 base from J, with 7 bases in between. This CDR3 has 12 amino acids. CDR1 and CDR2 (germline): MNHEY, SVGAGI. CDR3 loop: CASREGSYEQYF. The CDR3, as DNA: TGTGCCAGCAGGGAGGGTTCCTACGAGCAGTACTTC.

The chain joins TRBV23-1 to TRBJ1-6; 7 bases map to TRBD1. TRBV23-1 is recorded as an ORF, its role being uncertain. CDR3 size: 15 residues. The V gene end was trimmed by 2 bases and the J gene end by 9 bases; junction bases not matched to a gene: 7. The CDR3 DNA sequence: TGCGCCAGCAGTCAAACCGGGACAGAAGGTTCACCCCTCCACTTT. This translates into CASSQTGTEGSPLHF.

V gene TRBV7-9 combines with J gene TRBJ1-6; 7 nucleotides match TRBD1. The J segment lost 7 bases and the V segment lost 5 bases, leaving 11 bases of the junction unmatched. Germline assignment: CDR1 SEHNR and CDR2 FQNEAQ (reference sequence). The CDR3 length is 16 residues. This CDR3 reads CASSQDRERGNSPLHF. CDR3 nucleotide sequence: TGTGCCAGCAGCCAAGACAGGGAGAGGGGAAATTCACCCCTCCACTTT.

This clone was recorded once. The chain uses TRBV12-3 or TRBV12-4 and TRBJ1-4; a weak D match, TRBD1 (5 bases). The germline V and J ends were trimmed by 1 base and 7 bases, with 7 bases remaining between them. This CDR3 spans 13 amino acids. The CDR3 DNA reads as TGTGCCAGCAGTTTAGAGGGACTTGAAAAACTGTTTTTT. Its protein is CASSLEGLEKLFF.

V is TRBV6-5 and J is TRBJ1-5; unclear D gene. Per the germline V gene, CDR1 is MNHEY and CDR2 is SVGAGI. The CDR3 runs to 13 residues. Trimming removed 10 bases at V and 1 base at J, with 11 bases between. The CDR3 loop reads CAIDPGSNQPQHF. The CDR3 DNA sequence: TGTGCCATAGACCCGGGGAGCAATCAGCCCCAGCATTTT.

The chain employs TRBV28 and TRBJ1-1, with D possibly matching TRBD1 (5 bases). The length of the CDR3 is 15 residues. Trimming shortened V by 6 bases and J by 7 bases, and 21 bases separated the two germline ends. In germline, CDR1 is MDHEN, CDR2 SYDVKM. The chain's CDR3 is CASSLGGGLNLEAFF. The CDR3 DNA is TGTGCCAGCAGCCTGGGGGGAGGGTTAAACCTTGAAGCTTTCTTT. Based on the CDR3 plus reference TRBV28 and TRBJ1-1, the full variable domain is DVKVTQSSRYLVKRTGEKVFLECVQDMDHENMFWYRQDPGLGLRLIYFSYDVKMKEKGDIPEGYSVSREKKERFSLILESASTNQTSMYLCASSLGGGLNLEAFFGQGTRLTVV.

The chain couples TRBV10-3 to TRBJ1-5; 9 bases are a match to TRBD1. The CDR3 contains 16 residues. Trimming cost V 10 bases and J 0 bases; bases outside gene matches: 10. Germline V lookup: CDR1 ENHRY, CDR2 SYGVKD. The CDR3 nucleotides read TGTGCCAGCAACCCACAGGGGGCGGGTAGCAATCAGCCCCAGCATTTT. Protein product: CASNPQGAGSNQPQHF.

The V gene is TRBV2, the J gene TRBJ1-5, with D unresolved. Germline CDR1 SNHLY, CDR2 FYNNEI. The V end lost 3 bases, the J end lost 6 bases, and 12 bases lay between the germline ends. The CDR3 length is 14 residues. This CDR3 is CASSDSPGLQPQHF. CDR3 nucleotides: TGTGCCAGCAGTGATTCCCCTGGCCTTCAGCCCCAGCATTTT.

The CDR3 DNA is TGTGCCAGCAGTGAGACCGGGACATGGAATTCACCCCTCCACTTT. Translation gives CASSETGTWNSPLHF. The V and J genes are TRBV6-1 and TRBJ1-6, with a tentative D call TRBD1 (6 bases). The V end lost 3 bases, the J end lost 7 bases, and 13 bases lay between the germline ends. The CDR3 is 15 residues long. CDR1 is MNHNS, CDR2 SASEGT, per germline.

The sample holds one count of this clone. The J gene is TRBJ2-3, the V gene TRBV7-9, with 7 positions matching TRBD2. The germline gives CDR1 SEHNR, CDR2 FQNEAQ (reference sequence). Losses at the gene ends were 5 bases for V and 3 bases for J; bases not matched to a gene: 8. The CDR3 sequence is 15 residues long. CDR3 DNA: TGTGCCAGCAGCCCTAGTGGGGGGGGTACAGATACGCAGTATTTT. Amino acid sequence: CASSPSGGGTDTQYF.

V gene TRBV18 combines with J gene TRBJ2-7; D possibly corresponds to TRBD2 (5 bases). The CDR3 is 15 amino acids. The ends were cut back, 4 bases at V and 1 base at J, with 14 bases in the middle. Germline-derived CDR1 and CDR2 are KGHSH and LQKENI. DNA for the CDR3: TGTGCCAGCTCACGAGGGATCTCGGGGTCCTACGAGCAGTACTTC. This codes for CASSRGISGSYEQYF.

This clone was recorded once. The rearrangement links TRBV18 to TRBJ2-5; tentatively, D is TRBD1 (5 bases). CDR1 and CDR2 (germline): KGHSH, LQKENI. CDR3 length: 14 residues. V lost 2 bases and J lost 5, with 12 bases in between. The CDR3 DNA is TGTGCCAGCTCACCAAGGGGCCAAGGGGAGACCCAGTACTTC. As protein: CASSPRGQGETQYF.

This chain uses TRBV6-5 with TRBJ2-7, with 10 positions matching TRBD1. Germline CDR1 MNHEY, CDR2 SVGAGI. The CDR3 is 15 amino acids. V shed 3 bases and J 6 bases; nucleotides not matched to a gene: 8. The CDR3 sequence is CASSYSRTGGSEQYF. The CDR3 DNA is TGTGCCAGCAGTTATTCTAGGACAGGGGGTAGCGAGCAGTACTTC.

The CDR3 reads CASSHTDTDTIYF. The CDR3 DNA sequence: TGTGCCAGCAGTCATACAGATACGGACACCATATATTTT. This rearrangement joins TRBV5-4 to TRBJ1-3; D call uncertain. This CDR3 is 13 amino acids long. Trimming shortened V by 5 bases and J by 8 bases, and 14 bases separated the two germline ends. Germline values: CDR1 SGHNT, CDR2 YYREEE (reference sequence).